What follows are 28 T cell receptor beta chains derived from one specimen sequenced in a study of tumor and adjacent non-tumor tissue in lung cancer. TCRbeta libraries were built with three rounds of nested PCR, modified from ARM-PCR. TCRdb re-called the multiplex PCR reads with MiXCR, one entry per CDR3 protein. The sample lists some 100,000 distinct CDR3 sequences, roughly 80% occurring once. RNA was extracted from bulk tissue without any cell sorting. Material: lung tumor tissue. These receptors were taken from a woman aged 60-75 years with non-small cell lung cancer.

In regard to this clonotype: A read error may account for a junction end that differs from germline. The DNA of the CDR3 is TGTGCCAGCAGCCCAGGACTAGCGGGAAGTCCTCGATTAGGCGAGCACTTCTTC. This codes for CASSPGLAGSPRLGEHFF. V gene TRBV11-3 combines with J gene TRBJ2-1; 12 nucleotides align to TRBD2. CDR1 SGHNT and CDR2 YENEEA come from the germline V gene. The CDR3 is 18 residues long.

A remark on this clonotype: The CDR3 does not close with the conserved phenylalanine or tryptophan, likely indicating a read error. The J gene is TRBJ2-1, the V gene TRBV28; D not certain. The CDR3 length is 15 residues. The ends were cut back, 4 bases at V and 10 bases at J, with 20 bases in the middle. Germline CDR1 MDHEN, CDR2 SYDVKM. CDR3 amino acids: CASSSPTRIVTEQFL. CDR3 DNA sequence: TGTGCCAGCAGTTCTCCTACCCGAATAGTAACGGAGCAGTTCTTA.

The rearrangement joins TRBV6-2 or TRBV6-3 to TRBJ2-5; D might be TRBD2 (6 bases). V lost 4 bases and J 11 bases, leaving 23 bases between the germline ends. CDR1 and CDR2 (germline): MNHEY, SVGEGT. This CDR3 has 15 amino acids. CDR3 amino acids: CASSCTGVVVDTQYF. DNA for the CDR3: TGTGCCAGCAGTTGCACGGGAGTAGTCGTAGATACACAGTACTTC.

For this clonotype: Just one base apart from a much larger clone, this may be a read error. This CDR3 is CVSSPRLALERYF. In DNA, the CDR3 is TGTGTCAGCAGCCCGCGACTAGCTCTCGAGCGGTACTTC. This chain joins TRBV11-3 and TRBJ2-7; TRBD2 agrees at 7 bases. The germline V gene has CDR1 SGHNT and CDR2 YENEEA. There are 13 residues in the CDR3.

As regards this clonotype: Lacking the conserved final phenylalanine or tryptophan, this CDR3 likely reflects a read error. The chain recombines TRBV11-3 with TRBJ1-1; D unclear. The CDR3 runs to 16 residues. Germline CDR1 reads SGHNT; CDR2 reads YENEEA. V lost 4 bases and J 6 bases, leaving 21 bases between the germline ends. CDR3 DNA sequence: TGTGCCAGCAGCTCTAGGGTCCGTCGGGATGACTCTGAAGCTTTCATT. Translating it yields CASSSRVRRDDSEAFI.

This clonotype was seen only once. This may stem from a read error, because a much larger clone lies one nucleotide away. The rearrangement links TRBV20-1 to TRBJ2-7; 7 bases align to TRBD2. This CDR3 contains 13 residues. Looked up from germline, CDR1 is DFQATT and CDR2 is SNEGSKA (reference sequence). CDR3 protein: CSAPQRGTYELYF. In nucleotides, the CDR3 is TGCAGTGCTCCCCAGCGGGGAACCTACGAGCTGTACTTC.

Notes on this clonotype: This clone may be a read error of a much larger clone one base away. V usage is TRBV6-2 or TRBV6-3 and J usage is TRBJ2-7, with 7 bases fitting TRBD1. Trimming removed 5 bases from V and 2 bases from J; junction bases left unmatched: 6. Germline V CDR1 and CDR2: MNHEY, SVGEGT. The CDR3 runs to 14 residues. The CDR3 sequence is CASSLRGLTYEQYF. The CDR3 DNA follows: TGTGCCAGCAGTCTGAGGGGGCTGACCTACGAGCAGTACTTC.

There are many counts of this clonotype. This sequence joins TRBV12-3 or TRBV12-4 and TRBJ1-4; TRBD1 aligns across 8 bases. There are 14 residues in the CDR3. Trimming took 5 bases from V and 7 from J; bases not matched to a gene: 6. DNA of the CDR3: TGTGCCAGCAGTACTGGACAGGGAGGTGAAAAACTGTTTTTT. Its translation: CASSTGQGGEKLFF.

Turning to this clonotype: Germline and junction disagree at one end, which may indicate a read error. This sequence joins TRBV11-2 and TRBJ2-3; TRBD1 or TRBD2 may be the D gene (5 bases each). CDR3 length equals 15 residues. Germline lookup yields CDR1 SGHAT and CDR2 FQNNGV. The CDR3 is CASSAKGTATDTQYF. The CDR3 DNA reads TGCGCCAGCAGCGCCAAAGGGACGGCCACAGATACGCAGTATTTT.

Concerning this clonotype itself: Given a much more abundant clone one base away, this may be a read error. V gene TRBV28 combines with J gene TRBJ2-7; unclear D gene. The CDR3 spans 11 residues. CDR1 and CDR2 (germline): MDHEN, SYDVKM. In DNA, the CDR3 is TGTGACGTGCTCATCTCCTACGAGCAGTACTTC. Amino acids: CDVLISYEQYF.

About this clonotype: The CDR3 does not close with the conserved phenylalanine or tryptophan, likely indicating a read error. The J gene is TRBJ2-5, the V gene TRBV6-5; D is unclear. Trimming took off 2 bases at V and 0 bases at J, with 10 bases between the two ends. This CDR3 is 15 amino acids long. In germline, CDR1 is MNHEY, CDR2 SVGAGI. This chain's CDR3 is CASSYGGKYQETQYL. In DNA form, the CDR3 reads TGTGCCAGCAGTTACGGTGGGAAGTACCAAGAGACCCAGTACTTA.

A note on this clonotype: The final CDR3 position lacks the conserved phenylalanine or tryptophan, pointing to a likely read error. The DNA is left out, because the CDR3 cannot be placed on it with certainty; the CDR3 is given as TCRdb lists it. The chain recombines TRBV29-1 with TRBJ1-2; the D segment call TRBD1 is taken from the table without a DNA check. Germline loops: CDR1 SQVTM, CDR2 ANQGSEA. The CDR3 is 14 residues long, ends included. The chain's CDR3 is CSVQFDRFNYGCTL.

As to this clonotype: This may come from a read error, since a much larger clone is one base off. The genes are TRBV29-1 and TRBJ1-2; TRBD1 matches at 8 bases. Trimming at V came to 4 bases and at J to 2 bases, leaving 9 bases not matched to a gene. The CDR3 is 15 residues long. The V gene's germline CDR1 is SQVTM and CDR2 ANQGSEA. In nucleotides, the CDR3 is TGCAGCGTTGGAGCGGCGACAGGGGAGAACTATGGCTACACCTTC. This gives the protein CSVGAATGENYGYTF.

For the CDR3, the DNA is TGTGCCAGCAGCATAGCTAGACGGGAAAGCTCCTACGAGCAGTACTTC. This gives the protein CASSIARRESSYEQYF. The chain couples TRBV9 to TRBJ2-7; the D gene is possibly TRBD2 (5 bases). V was cut by 4 bases and J by 0 bases, with 17 bases left in between. The CDR3 runs to 16 residues. Germline assignment: CDR1 SGDLS and CDR2 YYNGEE.

In regard to this clonotype: The final CDR3 position lacks the conserved phenylalanine or tryptophan, pointing to a likely read error. V is TRBV6-2 or TRBV6-3 and J is TRBJ2-3; TRBD2 agrees at 10 bases. The CDR3 contains 17 residues. Germline V CDR1 and CDR2: MNHEY, SVGEGT. CDR3 protein: CASSLLPSGSTADMQYL. DNA for the CDR3: TGTGCCAGTAGTTTACTACCTAGCGGGAGTACCGCAGATATGCAGTATCTT.

Comments on this clonotype: A much larger clone differs from this one at a single base, so this may be a read error. The CDR3 DNA reads TGTGCCAGCAATTACCTGCGGGTTAACACAGATACGCAGTATTTT. Amino acid sequence: CASNYLRVNTDTQYF. V is TRBV6-2 or TRBV6-3 and J is TRBJ2-3; D might be TRBD2 (5 bases). This CDR3 contains 15 residues. CDR1 and CDR2 from the germline V gene are MNHEY and SVGEGT.

Regarding this clonotype: A much bigger clone sits one base away, suggesting this may be a read error. The chain employs TRBV6-2 or TRBV6-3 and TRBJ1-5, with D hard to call. The CDR3 spans 15 residues. Germline CDR1 MNHEY, CDR2 SVGEGT. CDR3 amino acids: CANSYPGGSNQPQHF. As DNA, the CDR3 is TGTGCCAACAGTTATCCGGGTGGAAGCAATCAGCCCCAGCATTTT.

A note on this clonotype: The junction differs from germline at one of its ends, possibly a read error. J is TRBJ1-1 and V is TRBV6-1; TRBD1 is a possible D gene (6 bases). Germline values: CDR1 MNHNS, CDR2 SASEGT. The CDR3 runs to 16 residues. The chain's CDR3 is CASGERGGGRNSEAFF. For the CDR3, the DNA is TGTGCCAGCGGTGAAAGAGGGGGGGGCCGGAACAGTGAAGCATTCTTT.

Details on this clonotype: A single base separates this from a much larger clone, so it may be a read error. This rearrangement joins TRBV4-1 to TRBJ1-1, with D unresolved. This CDR3 region has 15 residues. The V gene lost 3 bases and the J gene lost 5 bases, with 16 bases spanning the gap. Germline lookup yields CDR1 MGHRA and CDR2 YSYEKL. CDR3 coding DNA: TGCGCCAGCAGCCAGGGAGACATCAGAAGGACTGAAGCTTTCTTT. It codes for CASSQGDIRRTEAFF.

A note on this clonotype: This may come from a read error, since a much larger clone is one base off. V usage is TRBV6-2 or TRBV6-3 and J usage is TRBJ2-7; D is possibly TRBD2 (6 bases). Germline assignment: CDR1 MNHEY and CDR2 SVGEGT. V was pared by 6 bases and J by 6 bases, with 24 bases between. The CDR3 is made up of 16 amino acids. The DNA of the CDR3 is TGTGCCAGCAGCAACGTCGCGGCGGGAAAAGGTCGCGAGCAGTACTTC. It yields the protein CASSNVAAGKGREQYF.

On this clonotype: Since no conserved phenylalanine or tryptophan closes the CDR3, a read error is the likely cause. CDR3 amino acids: CASSSVGLAGGTDTQYC. CDR3 DNA: TGTGCCAGCAGCTCCGTCGGACTAGCGGGGGGCACAGATACACAGTATTGT. The chain employs TRBV5-6 and TRBJ2-3; the match to TRBD2 covers 14 bases. This CDR3 has 17 amino acids. CDR1 is SGHDT and CDR2 is YYEEEE in the germline V gene.

Details on this clonotype: One end of the junction varies from germline; a read error may be responsible. V and J are TRBV11-2 and TRBJ2-3, with no clear D. The germline V gene encodes CDR1 SGHAT and CDR2 FQNNGV. The CDR3 has 15 amino acids. CDR3 in amino acids: CASSFGIANTDRQCF. CDR3 nucleotides: TGTGCCAGCAGCTTCGGCATCGCTAACACAGATAGGCAGTGTTTT.

The table lists this clonotype with a few counts. This may be a read error, as it is one base from a much larger clone. This sequence joins TRBV29-1 and TRBJ1-1; perhaps TRBD1 as D (6 bases). In germline, CDR1 is SQVTM, CDR2 ANQGSEA. CDR3 size: 11 residues. The CDR3 DNA reads TGCAGCGTTGTCAGGGACACTGAAGTTTTCTTT. This sequence encodes CSVVRDTEVFF.

As for this clonotype: One end of the junction does not line up with germline, which may come from a read error. The chain carries TRBV6-6 and TRBJ2-2, with a tentative D call TRBD2 (6 bases). This CDR3 has 19 amino acids. Germline V gene sequence: CDR1 MNHNY, CDR2 SVGAGI (reference sequence). CDR3 bases: TGTGCCAGCAGTTACGAGACAGTCTATCGTGGTGGGAAGGGCGGGGTGCTGTTTTTT. It encodes CASSYETVYRGGKGGVLFF.

This clonotype was picked up one time. A junction end diverges from the germline sequence, so it may reflect a read error. The rearrangement uses TRBV11-3 and TRBJ2-1; D is ambiguous. This CDR3 is 12 amino acids long. The germline V gene encodes CDR1 SGHNT and CDR2 YENEEA. CDR3 amino acids: CASSLDMDEHFF. Here the CDR3 DNA reads TGTGCTAGCAGCTTAGATATGGATGAGCACTTCTTC.

To note about this clonotype: With a much larger clone just one base away, this may be a read error. This CDR3 reads CASSLQTGQLFF. As DNA, the CDR3 is TGTGCCAGCAGTCTTCAAACCGGGCAGCTGTTTTTT. V gene TRBV12-3 or TRBV12-4 combines with J gene TRBJ2-2; D is ambiguous. The CDR3 length is 12 residues.

In the case of this clonotype: One junction end disagrees with the germline gene, perhaps due to a read error. The chain couples TRBV6-2 or TRBV6-3 to TRBJ2-2, with TRBD1 matching over 9 bases. The CDR3 contains 15 residues. Germline lookup yields CDR1 MNHEY and CDR2 SVGEGT. CDR3 loop: CASGGDRDGSVEPFF. The CDR3 DNA reads TGTGCCAGCGGGGGGGACAGGGACGGTTCCGTGGAGCCGTTTTTT.

As for this clonotype: This could be a read error, since a much larger clone is one nucleotide away. The chain combines TRBV6-2 or TRBV6-3 with TRBJ2-3, with D possibly matching TRBD2 (6 bases). Germline V gene lookup returns CDR1 MNHEY and CDR2 SVGEGT. This CDR3 has 14 residues. The DNA of the CDR3 is TGTGCCATCAGTTACCCGGGAGAGACAGATACGCAGTATTTT. It translates to CAISYPGETDTQYF.